This T cell receptor beta chain was sequenced during a study of blood T cell repertoires in COVID-19. Background on the study: Sites in the United States, Italy and Spain provided acute and convalescent COVID-19 samples. PBMCs, B-cell-depleted T cells, or T cells provided the cDNA or gDNA that made up the material.

This CDR3 has 14 residues. The V segment lost 2 bases and the J segment 8 bases; nucleotides outside the gene matches: 5. CDR1 and CDR2 (germline): SNHLY, FYNNEI. In the original analysis: Reference gene primer amplification gave nucleated cell count estimates. The method was immunoSEQ multiplex PCR; TCRdb's version includes in-frame clones alone and lacks a portion of them. V and J calls plus clone size are reproduced from that table; the DNA served to infer D and trimming. The sample shows tens of thousands of clones, 70% to 90% of them seen only once. This clone was seen a handful of times. The sample comprised peripheral blood. The TCR originated in a woman in her seventies in a cohort sampled during active COVID-19. The rearrangement joins TRBV2 to TRBJ2-1, with TRBD2 matching 8 bases. CDR3 nucleotide sequence: TGTGCCAGCAGTGAACTAGCGGGCATGTATGAGCAGTTCTTC. This codes for CASSELAGMYEQFF.